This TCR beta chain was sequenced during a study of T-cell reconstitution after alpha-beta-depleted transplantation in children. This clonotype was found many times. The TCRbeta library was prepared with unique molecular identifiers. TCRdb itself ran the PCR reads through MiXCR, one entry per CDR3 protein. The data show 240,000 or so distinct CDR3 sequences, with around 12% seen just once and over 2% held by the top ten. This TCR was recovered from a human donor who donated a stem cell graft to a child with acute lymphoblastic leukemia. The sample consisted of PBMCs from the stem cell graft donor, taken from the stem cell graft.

CDR3 region: CASSSPSSVGEQYF. The CDR3 DNA follows: TGCGCCAGCAGCTCACCTTCTAGCGTTGGAGAGCAGTACTTC. V and J are TRBV5-1 and TRBJ2-7; TRBD2 is a possible D gene (6 bases). Germline V CDR1 and CDR2: SGHRS, YFSETQ. Trimming left V 3 bases short and J 7 bases short, with 17 bases between. This CDR3 comprises 14 residues.